This T cell receptor (beta chain) was recorded in a study of OX40 agonist ivuxolimab in advanced cancers. The repertoire was sequenced with immunoSEQ multiplex PCR; TCRdb's copy has only in-frame clones and lacks some. The table includes 78,000 or so clones, more than 85% detected once. V was pared by 4 bases and J by 5 bases, with 14 bases between. This CDR3 comprises 14 residues. Germline loops: CDR1 GTSNPN, CDR2 SVGIG (reference sequence). This chain connects TRBV30 to TRBJ2-2; D is tentatively TRBD1 or TRBD2 (5 bases each). The sequence was collected from an adult with an advanced solid tumor such as melanoma, head and neck, liver or kidney cancer. This specimen consisted of CD4+ or CD8+ T cells sorted from blood, obtained in a trial of the OX40 agonist ivuxolimab. This CDR3 is CAWTIGARTGELFF. CDR3 in DNA: TGTGCCTGGACCATCGGGGCGCGAACCGGGGAGCTGTTTTTT.